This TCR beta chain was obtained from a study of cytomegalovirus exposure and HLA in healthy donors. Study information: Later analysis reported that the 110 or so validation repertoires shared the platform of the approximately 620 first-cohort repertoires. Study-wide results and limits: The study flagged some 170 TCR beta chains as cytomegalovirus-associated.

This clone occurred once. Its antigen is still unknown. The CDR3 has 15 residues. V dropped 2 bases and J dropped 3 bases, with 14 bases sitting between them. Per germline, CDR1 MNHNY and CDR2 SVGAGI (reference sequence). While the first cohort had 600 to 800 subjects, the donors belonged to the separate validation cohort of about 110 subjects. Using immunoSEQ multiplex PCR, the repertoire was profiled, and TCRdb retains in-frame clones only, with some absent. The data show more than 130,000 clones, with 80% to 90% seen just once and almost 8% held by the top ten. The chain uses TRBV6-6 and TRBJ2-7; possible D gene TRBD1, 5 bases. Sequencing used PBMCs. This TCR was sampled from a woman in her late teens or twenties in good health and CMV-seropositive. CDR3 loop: CASSYIRQGHYEQYF. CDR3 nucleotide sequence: TGTGCCAGCAGTTACATCCGGCAGGGTCACTACGAGCAGTACTTC.